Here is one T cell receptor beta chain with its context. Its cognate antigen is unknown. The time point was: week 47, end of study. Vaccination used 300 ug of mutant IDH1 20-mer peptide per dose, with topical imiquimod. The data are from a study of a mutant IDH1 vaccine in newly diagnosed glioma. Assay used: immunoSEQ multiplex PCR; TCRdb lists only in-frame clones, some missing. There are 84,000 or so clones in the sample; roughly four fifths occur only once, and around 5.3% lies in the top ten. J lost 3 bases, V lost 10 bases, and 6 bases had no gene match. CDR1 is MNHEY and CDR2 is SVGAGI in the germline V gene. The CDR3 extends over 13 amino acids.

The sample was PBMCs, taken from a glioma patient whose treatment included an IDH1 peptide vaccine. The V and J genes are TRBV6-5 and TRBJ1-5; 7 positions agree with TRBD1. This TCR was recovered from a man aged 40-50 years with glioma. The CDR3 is CATRGTVNQPQHF. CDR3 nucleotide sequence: TGTGCCACCCGCGGGACAGTCAATCAGCCCCAGCATTTT.